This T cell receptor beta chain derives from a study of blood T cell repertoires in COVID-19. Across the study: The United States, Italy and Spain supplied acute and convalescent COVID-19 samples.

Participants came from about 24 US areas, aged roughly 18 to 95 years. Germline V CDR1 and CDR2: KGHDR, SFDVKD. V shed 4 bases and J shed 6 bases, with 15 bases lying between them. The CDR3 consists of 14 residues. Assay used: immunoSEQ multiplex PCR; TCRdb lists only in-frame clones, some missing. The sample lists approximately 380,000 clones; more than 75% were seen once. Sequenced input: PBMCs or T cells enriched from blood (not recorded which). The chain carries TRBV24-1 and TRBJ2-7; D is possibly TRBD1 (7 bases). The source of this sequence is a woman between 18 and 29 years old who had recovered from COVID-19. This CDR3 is CATSDPQGGAEQYF. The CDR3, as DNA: TGTGCCACCAGTGACCCCCAGGGGGGAGCCGAGCAGTACTTC.